What follows are 28 T cell receptor beta chains derived from one specimen sequenced in a study of OX40 agonist ivuxolimab in advanced cancers. Assay: immunoSEQ multiplex PCR; the TCRdb copy retains only in-frame clones and omits some. The sample contains approximately 77,000 clones, around 90% of which appear only once. The starting material was CD4+ or CD8+ T cells sorted from blood, obtained in a trial of the OX40 agonist ivuxolimab. Every receptor here comes from an adult with an advanced solid tumor such as melanoma, head and neck, liver or kidney cancer.

The table lists this clone with a few counts. J is TRBJ1-1 and V is TRBV5-1; D is undetermined. V was clipped by 2 bases and J by 0 bases, with 8 bases between them. The CDR3 consists of 14 residues. Germline assignment: CDR1 SGHRS and CDR2 YFSETQ. The CDR3 reads CASSFTELNTEAFF. The CDR3 bases are TGCGCCAGCAGCTTTACCGAACTGAACACTGAAGCTTTCTTT.

This chain connects TRBV7-2 to TRBJ2-5, with 7 bases that match TRBD2. V lost 1 base, J lost 2 bases, and 7 bases stayed unmatched. This CDR3 is built from 16 residues. Germline CDR1 and CDR2: SGHTA and FQGNSA. CDR3 DNA: TGTGCCAGCAGCTTAGTCGCTAGCGGATGGCAAGAGACCCAGTACTTC. It encodes CASSLVASGWQETQYF.

This chain links TRBV5-1 with TRBJ2-1; 10 nucleotides match TRBD2. The CDR3 is made up of 17 amino acids. Trimming at V came to 1 base and at J to 4 bases, leaving 8 bases not matched to a gene. Germline V gene lookup returns CDR1 SGHRS and CDR2 YFSETQ. The CDR3 DNA sequence: TGCGCCAGCAGCTTGTTCTTAGCGGGAGGAGAGTACAATGAGCAGTTCTTC. Residues: CASSLFLAGGEYNEQFF.

The CDR3 loop is CASRAREGSAEQYF. CDR3 nucleotide sequence: TGTGCCAGCCGAGCCCGGGAGGGATCCGCCGAGCAGTACTTC. This rearrangement joins TRBV19 to TRBJ2-7, with 8 bases fitting TRBD2. Germline CDR1 is LNHDA and CDR2 is SQIVND (reference sequence). The CDR3 totals 14 residues. V trimming: 9 bases; J trimming: 6 bases; junction bases outside the gene matches: 13.

This clone was observed a handful of times. V usage is TRBV6-4 and J usage is TRBJ2-6; no clear D gene. V was trimmed by 6 bases and J by 0 bases, leaving 15 bases between them. The V gene's germline CDR1 is MRHNA and CDR2 SNTAGT. The CDR3 is 17 amino acids. The CDR3 DNA sequence: TGTGCCAGCAGCAAAGACGTATTGACCTCTGGGGCCAACGTCCTGACTTTC. Encoded protein: CASSKDVLTSGANVLTF.

V and J are TRBV6-1 and TRBJ2-2; 8 positions agree with TRBD1. Per the germline V gene, CDR1 is MNHNS and CDR2 is SASEGT. The V and J ends lost 8 bases and 6 bases, in that order; junction bases with no gene match: 2. The CDR3 runs 12 residues. The DNA for the CDR3 is TGTGCCAGCTGGACAGGGCCCGGGGAGCTGTTTTTT. This sequence encodes CASWTGPGELFF.

This clone was observed a single time. For the CDR3, the DNA is TGTGCCAGCAGCCGGGCTCTATCCTACAATGAGCAGTTCTTC. Amino acid sequence: CASSRALSYNEQFF. The rearrangement joins TRBV11-3 to TRBJ2-1; D remains unclear. Germline CDR1 SGHNT, CDR2 YENEEA. Trimming removed 5 bases from V and 1 base from J, with 9 bases in between. The length of the CDR3 is 14 residues. Combining the CDR3 with reference TRBV11-3 and TRBJ2-1 gives the whole variable domain EAGVVQSPRYKIIEKKQPVAFWCNPISGHNTLYWYLQNLGQGPELLIRYENEEAVDDSQLPKDRFSAERLKGVDSTLKIQPAELGDSAVYLCASSRALSYNEQFFGPGTRLTVL.

The V call is TRBV7-2, the J call TRBJ2-7; the match to TRBD2 covers 9 bases. Germline trimming cut 5 bases from V and 4 bases from J; bases unmatched to any gene: 6. Germline V gene data show CDR1 as SGHTA and CDR2 as FQGNSA. This CDR3 is built from 14 residues. CDR3 sequence: CASSRGGRAYEQYF. The CDR3 DNA follows: TGTGCCAGCAGCCGGGGCGGGAGGGCGTACGAGCAGTACTTC. The full variable domain, with the rest looked up from reference TRBV7-2 and TRBJ2-7, is GAGVSQSPSNKVTEKGKDVELRCDPISGHTALYWYRQSLGQGLEFLIYFQGNSAPDKSGLPSDRFSAERTGGSVSTLTIQRTQQEDSAVYLCASSRGGRAYEQYFGPGTRLTVT.

This clone has just one count. Other DNA sequences of this sample code for an identical CDR3. V and J are TRBV28 and TRBJ2-3; TRBD2 aligns across 8 bases. The CDR3 is made up of 14 amino acids. Germline V CDR1 and CDR2: MDHEN, SYDVKM. V dropped 2 bases and J dropped 7; count of bases not matched to a gene: 5. The CDR3 region has the DNA TGTGCCAGCAGTTTAGGGCTAGCGGGTAATACGCAGTATTTT. Translated: CASSLGLAGNTQYF.

This chain joins TRBV18 and TRBJ1-3; no clear D gene. The CDR3 covers 18 residues. Trimming left V 2 bases short and J 0 bases short, with 17 bases between. Germline lookup yields CDR1 KGHSH and CDR2 LQKENI. The CDR3 region has the DNA TGTGCCAGCTCACCAACCCAAGCGGGCGGCCGCTCTGGAAACACCATATATTTT. It translates to CASSPTQAGGRSGNTIYF.

V gene TRBV5-1 combines with J gene TRBJ2-7; TRBD1 matches at 10 bases. The germline CDR1 and CDR2 sequences are SGHRS and YFSETQ. This CDR3 spans 16 amino acids. J gave up 3 bases and V 0 bases, and 6 bases lay outside the gene matches. The CDR3: CASSLGQGAINYEQYF. In DNA form, the CDR3 reads TGCGCCAGCAGCTTGGGACAGGGGGCGATCAACTACGAGCAGTACTTC. The whole variable domain, remainder taken from reference TRBV5-1 and TRBJ2-7, is KAGVTQTPRYLIKTRGQQVTLSCSPISGHRSVSWYQQTPGQGLQFLFEYFSETQRNKGNFPGRFSGRQFSNSRSEMNVSTLELGDSALYLCASSLGQGAINYEQYFGPGTRLTVT.

V and J are TRBV6-1 and TRBJ1-5; no clear D. Trimming stripped 3 bases from V and 2 bases from J, with 8 bases between. The CDR3 length is 14 residues. Germline values: CDR1 MNHNS, CDR2 SASEGT. CDR3 nucleotides: TGTGCCAGCAGTGACGGCGGGGGCAATCAGCCCCAGCATTTT. Translated: CASSDGGGNQPQHF.

The chain is built from TRBV5-1 and TRBJ2-2; 10 bases agree with TRBD2. Germline V gene lookup returns CDR1 SGHRS and CDR2 YFSETQ. This CDR3 comprises 15 residues. V lost 1 base and J lost 6; bases outside the gene matches: 3. The CDR3 sequence is CASSLLTSGSGELFF. CDR3 sequence (DNA): TGCGCCAGCAGCTTGCTGACTAGCGGGTCCGGGGAGCTGTTTTTT.

The genes are TRBV6-5 and TRBJ2-2; 7 bases line up with TRBD2. The ends lost 2 bases at V and 6 bases at J; junction bases unmatched: 6. Germline assignment: CDR1 MNHEY and CDR2 SVGAGI. This CDR3 region has 15 residues. CDR3: CASSYGLVFSGELFF. The CDR3 DNA is TGTGCCAGCAGTTACGGACTAGTTTTTTCCGGGGAGCTGTTTTTT.

The chain has TRBV11-3 and TRBJ2-2, with D tentatively TRBD1 (5 bases). Germline values: CDR1 SGHNT, CDR2 YENEEA. Trimming shortened V by 5 bases and J by 6 bases, and 16 bases separated the two germline ends. The CDR3 totals 15 residues. CDR3 region: CASSPEGHLAGELFF. The CDR3 DNA reads TGTGCCAGCAGCCCGGAAGGACATCTGGCCGGGGAGCTGTTTTTT.

Comment on this clone: A read error may account for a junction end that differs from germline. V usage is TRBV28 and J usage is TRBJ1-2; D gene uncertain. This CDR3 contains 12 residues. Germline lookup yields CDR1 MDHEN and CDR2 SYDVKM. CDR3: CASSPHQVGFLF. In nucleotides, the CDR3 is TGTGCCAGCAGTCCCCACCAGGTGGGCTTCCTCTTC.

The chain links TRBV5-1 to TRBJ2-5, with D possibly being TRBD2 (6 bases). The ends were cut back, 4 bases at V and 1 base at J, with 14 bases in the middle. CDR3 length: 15 amino acids. The germline CDR1 and CDR2 sequences are SGHRS and YFSETQ. This CDR3 reads CASSGSAGIQETQYF. DNA of the CDR3: TGCGCCAGCAGCGGGAGCGCGGGAATCCAAGAGACCCAGTACTTC.

The J gene is TRBJ2-7, the V gene TRBV6-1; TRBD2 matches at 9 bases. This CDR3 is 15 amino acids long. V dropped 6 bases and J dropped 6; count of bases not matched to a gene: 12. Germline V gives CDR1 MNHNS, CDR2 SASEGT. The CDR3 here is CASRTEGGLAGEQYF. As DNA, the CDR3 is TGTGCCAGCAGAACAGAGGGGGGACTAGCTGGCGAGCAGTACTTC.

This chain connects TRBV6-1 to TRBJ1-4; unclear D gene. Deletions cut 2 bases from V and 8 bases from J, with 15 bases between. The germline gives CDR1 MNHNS, CDR2 SASEGT. CDR3 size: 15 residues. The CDR3 here is CASSELRAYSEKLFF. DNA for the CDR3: TGTGCCAGCAGTGAATTAAGGGCATATAGCGAAAAACTGTTTTTT.

The chain is built from TRBV10-3 and TRBJ2-2; 13 bases match TRBD2. The CDR3 is 14 amino acids. After removal of 6 bases from V and 7 bases from J, the junction contained 2 bases not matched to a gene. The V gene's germline CDR1 is ENHRY and CDR2 SYGVKD. The CDR3 coding sequence is TGTGCCATCAGGGGACTAGCGGGAAGCGGGGAGCTGTTTTTT. This sequence encodes CAIRGLAGSGELFF.

The gene calls are TRBV6-1 and TRBJ1-3; D is unresolved. CDR3 length: 15 amino acids. V was cut by 4 bases and J by 2 bases, with 12 bases left in between. Germline-derived CDR1 and CDR2 are MNHNS and SASEGT. The CDR3 DNA sequence: TGTGCCAGCAGTGTTGACGGAGCCACTGGAAACACCATATATTTT. Its translation: CASSVDGATGNTIYF.

The chain links TRBV18 to TRBJ1-2; 9 bases map to TRBD1. V was pared by 3 bases and J by 0 bases, with 5 bases of the junction left unmatched. CDR3 length: 16 residues. Germline CDR1 and CDR2: KGHSH and LQKENI. CDR3 in DNA: TGTGCCAGCTCACCTACAGGGGGCTCAGCTAACTATGGCTACACCTTC. Translated, it gives CASSPTGGSANYGYTF. The variable domain in full, completed from reference TRBV18 and TRBJ1-2, reads NAGVMQNPRHLVRRRGQEARLRCSPMKGHSHVYWYRQLPEEGLKFMVYLQKENIIDESGMPKERFSAEFPKEGPSILRIQQVVRGDSAAYFCASSPTGGSANYGYTFGSGTRLTVV.

This chain joins TRBV27 and TRBJ1-2; 9 bases are shared with TRBD1. The V segment lost 5 bases and the J segment 5 bases; nucleotides outside the gene matches: 6. Germline V gene lookup returns CDR1 MNHEY and CDR2 SMNVEV (reference sequence). There are 14 residues in the CDR3. In DNA, the CDR3 is TGTGCCAGCAGTACGGGACAGGGAACTTATGGCTACACCTTC. This codes for CASSTGQGTYGYTF.

The chain has TRBV5-4 and TRBJ1-6, with D unclear. Per germline, CDR1 SGHNT and CDR2 YYREEE (reference sequence). V was pared by 3 bases and J by 6 bases, with 13 bases between. This CDR3 is 15 amino acids long. As DNA, the CDR3 is TGTGCCAGCAGCTCATCGGCAGGAGTTAATTCACCCCTCCACTTT. Translation gives CASSSSAGVNSPLHF. The complete variable domain, with remaining parts taken from reference TRBV5-4 and TRBJ1-6, reads ETGVTQSPTHLIKTRGQQVTLRCSSQSGHNTVSWYQQALGQGPQFIFQYYREEENGRGNFPPRFSGLQFPNYSSELNVNALELDDSALYLCASSSSAGVNSPLHFGNGTRLTVT.

V and J are TRBV19 and TRBJ1-1, with a weak D call TRBD1 (5 bases). Trimming shortened V by 2 bases and J by 1 base, and 8 bases separated the two germline ends. CDR1 is LNHDA, CDR2 SQIVND, per germline (reference sequence). This CDR3 is 14 amino acids long. In nucleotides, the CDR3 is TGTGCCAGTAGTATACTCGGGGGGAACACTGAAGCTTTCTTT. Protein product: CASSILGGNTEAFF. Combining the CDR3 with reference TRBV19 and TRBJ1-1 gives the whole variable domain DGGITQSPKYLFRKEGQNVTLSCEQNLNHDAMYWYRQDPGQGLRLIYYSQIVNDFQKGDIAEGYSVSREKKESFPLTVTSAQKNPTAFYLCASSILGGNTEAFFGQGTRLTVV.

This chain uses TRBV7-9 with TRBJ2-1; D is possibly TRBD2 (6 bases). This CDR3 is built from 17 residues. V gave up 4 bases and J gave up 10 bases, with 26 bases separating them. CDR1 is SEHNR and CDR2 is FQNEAQ in the germline V gene (reference sequence). The CDR3 sequence: CASSSYDRTGTVDEQFF. DNA of the CDR3: TGTGCCAGCAGCTCTTACGACCGAACCGGGACTGTGGACGAGCAGTTCTTC.

The CDR3 sequence: CSVREGGRNEQFF. CDR3 nucleotides: TGCAGCGTTAGAGAGGGGGGGCGTAATGAGCAGTTCTTC. The gene calls are TRBV29-1 and TRBJ2-1; possible D gene TRBD2, 7 bases. Germline-derived CDR1 and CDR2 are SQVTM and ANQGSEA. V was cut by 5 bases and J by 7 bases, with 15 bases left in between. The CDR3 covers 13 residues.

CDR3 bases: TGCGCCAGCAGCTTCGGACGGACCGGGGATGAAAAACTGTTTTTT. It codes for CASSFGRTGDEKLFF. V is TRBV5-1 and J is TRBJ1-4; D is unresolved. The germline gives CDR1 SGHRS, CDR2 YFSETQ. The CDR3 is 15 residues long. V lost 2 bases and J lost 6, with 14 bases in between.